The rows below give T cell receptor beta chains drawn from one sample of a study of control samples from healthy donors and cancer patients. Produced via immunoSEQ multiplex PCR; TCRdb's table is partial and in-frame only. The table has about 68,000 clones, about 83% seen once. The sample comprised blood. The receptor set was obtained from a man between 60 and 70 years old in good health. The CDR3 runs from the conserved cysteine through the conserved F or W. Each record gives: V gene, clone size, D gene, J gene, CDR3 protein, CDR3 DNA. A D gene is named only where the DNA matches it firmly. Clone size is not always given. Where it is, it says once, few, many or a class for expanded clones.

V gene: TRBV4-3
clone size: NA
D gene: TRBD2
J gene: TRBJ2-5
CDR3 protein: CASSQEVGRLAETQYF
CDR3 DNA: TGCGCCAGCAGCCAAGAAGTCGGGAGGTTGGCAGAGACCCAGTACTTC

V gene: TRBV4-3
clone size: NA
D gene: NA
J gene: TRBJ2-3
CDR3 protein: CASSPRVAVSTDTQYF
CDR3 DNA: TGCGCCAGCAGCCCCAGAGTAGCGGTTAGCACAGATACGCAGTATTTT

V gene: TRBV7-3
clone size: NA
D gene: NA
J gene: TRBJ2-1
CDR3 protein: CASSFTGNNEQFF
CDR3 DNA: TGTGCCAGCAGCTTTACAGGAAACAATGAGCAGTTCTTC

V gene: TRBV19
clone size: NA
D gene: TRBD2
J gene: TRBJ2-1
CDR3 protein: CASSIDHGTSYNEQFF
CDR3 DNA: TGTGCCAGTAGTATAGACCACGGGACTAGCTACAATGAGCAGTTCTTC

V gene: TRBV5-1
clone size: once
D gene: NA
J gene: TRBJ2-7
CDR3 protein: CASSLEYSLYEQYF
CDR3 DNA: TGCGCCAGCAGCTTGGAATACTCCCTCTACGAGCAGTACTTC

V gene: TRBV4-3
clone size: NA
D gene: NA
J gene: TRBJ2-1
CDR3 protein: CASSQYPGSHNEQFF
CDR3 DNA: TGCGCCAGCAGCCAGTACCCCGGGAGCCACAATGAGCAGTTCTTC

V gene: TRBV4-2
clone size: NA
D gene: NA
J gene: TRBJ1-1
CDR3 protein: CASSLGRPEGLNTEAFF
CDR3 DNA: TGTGCCAGCAGCCTTGGAAGACCGGAGGGTTTGAACACTGAAGCTTTCTTT

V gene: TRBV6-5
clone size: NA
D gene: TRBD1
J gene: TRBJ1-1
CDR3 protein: CASSRRTGRTEAFF
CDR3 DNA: TGTGCCAGCAGTCGACGGACAGGGCGCACTGAAGCTTTCTTT

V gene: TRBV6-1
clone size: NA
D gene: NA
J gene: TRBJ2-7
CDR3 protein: CASSETFTAPYEQYF
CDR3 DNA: TGCGCCAGCAGTGAAACTTTTACAGCCCCCTACGAGCAGTACTTC

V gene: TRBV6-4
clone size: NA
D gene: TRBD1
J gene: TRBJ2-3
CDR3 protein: CASKKQGAADTQYF
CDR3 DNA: TGTGCCAGCAAGAAACAGGGGGCGGCAGATACGCAGTATTTT

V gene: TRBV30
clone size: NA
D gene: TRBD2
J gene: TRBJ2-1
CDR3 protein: CAWSKGAGAGEQFF
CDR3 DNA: TGTGCCTGGAGTAAAGGAGCGGGAGCCGGTGAGCAGTTCTTC

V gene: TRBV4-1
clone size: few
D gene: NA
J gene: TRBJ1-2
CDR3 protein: CASSPNVGGYTF
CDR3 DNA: TGCGCCAGCAGCCCCAATGTGGGTGGCTACACCTTC

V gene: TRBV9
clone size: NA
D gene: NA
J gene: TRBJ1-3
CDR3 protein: CASSVGSSGNTIYF
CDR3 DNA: TGTGCCAGCAGCGTGGGCAGCTCTGGAAACACCATATATTTT

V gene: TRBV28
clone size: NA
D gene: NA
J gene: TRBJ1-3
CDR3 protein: CASTPPNTGNTIYF
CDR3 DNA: TGTGCCAGCACCCCACCAAACACTGGAAACACCATATATTTT

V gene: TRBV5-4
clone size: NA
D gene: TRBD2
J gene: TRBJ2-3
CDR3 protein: CASSRTSGYTDTQYF
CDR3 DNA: TGTGCCAGCAGCCGGACTAGCGGCTACACAGATACGCAGTATTTT

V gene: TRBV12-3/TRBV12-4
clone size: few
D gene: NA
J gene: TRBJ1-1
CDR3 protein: CASIENTEAFF
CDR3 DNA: TGTGCCAGCATCGAGAACACTGAAGCTTTCTTT

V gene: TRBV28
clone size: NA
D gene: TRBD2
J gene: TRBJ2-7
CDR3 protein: CASSSARLAGAGEQYF
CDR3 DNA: TGTGCCAGCAGCTCGGCCCGACTAGCGGGAGCTGGGGAGCAGTACTTC

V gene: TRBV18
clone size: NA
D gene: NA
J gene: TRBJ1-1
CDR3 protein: CASSPGLGYEAFF
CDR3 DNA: TGTGCCAGCTCACCAGGCTTAGGGTACGAAGCTTTCTTT

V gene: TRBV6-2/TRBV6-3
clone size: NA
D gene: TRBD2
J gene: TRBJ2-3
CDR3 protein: CASSYETGGRTSGRNTDTQYF
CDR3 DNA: TGTGCCAGCAGTTACGAGACAGGGGGCAGGACTAGCGGGAGAAACACAGATACGCAGTATTTT

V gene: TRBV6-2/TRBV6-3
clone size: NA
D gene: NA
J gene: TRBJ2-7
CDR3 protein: CASSPRGGSYEQYF
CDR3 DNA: TGTGCCAGCAGCCCCCGTGGGGGCTCCTACGAGCAGTACTTC

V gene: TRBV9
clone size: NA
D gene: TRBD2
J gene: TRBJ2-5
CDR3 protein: CASSPGLPETQYF
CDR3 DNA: TGTGCCAGCAGCCCGGGACTACCAGAGACCCAGTACTTC

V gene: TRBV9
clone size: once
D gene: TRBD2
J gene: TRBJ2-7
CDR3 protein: CASTSPPPLRETGEQYF
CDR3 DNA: TGTGCCAGCACCTCCCCCCCTCCCCTGCGGGAGACGGGTGAGCAGTACTTC

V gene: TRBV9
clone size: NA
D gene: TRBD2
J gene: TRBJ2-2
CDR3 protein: CASSASGNFGTGELFF
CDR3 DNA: TGTGCCAGCAGCGCTAGCGGGAATTTTGGAACCGGGGAGCTGTTTTTT

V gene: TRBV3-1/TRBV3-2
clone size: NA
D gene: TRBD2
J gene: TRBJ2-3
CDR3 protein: CASSHVTSGTDTQYF
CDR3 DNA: TGTGCCAGCAGCCACGTGACTAGCGGCACAGATACGCAGTATTTT

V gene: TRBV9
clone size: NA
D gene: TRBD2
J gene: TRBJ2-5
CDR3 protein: CASSVGAGGEETQYF
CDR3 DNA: TGTGCCAGCAGCGTAGGGGCGGGAGGGGAAGAGACCCAGTACTTC

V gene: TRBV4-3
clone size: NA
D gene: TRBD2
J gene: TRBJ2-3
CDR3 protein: CASSQERLAGPDTQYF
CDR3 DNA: TGCGCCAGCAGCCAAGAAAGACTAGCGGGCCCAGATACGCAGTATTTT

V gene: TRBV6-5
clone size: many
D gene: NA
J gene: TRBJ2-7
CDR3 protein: CASYDRYEQYF
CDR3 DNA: TGTGCCAGCTATGACAGGTACGAGCAGTACTTC

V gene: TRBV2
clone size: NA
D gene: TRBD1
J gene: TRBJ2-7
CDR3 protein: CASRTDRGQDEQYF
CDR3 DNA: TGTGCCAGCAGGACCGACAGGGGGCAGGACGAGCAGTACTTC

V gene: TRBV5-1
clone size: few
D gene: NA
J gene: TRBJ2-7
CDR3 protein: CASSFQGPYEQYF
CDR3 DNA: TGCGCCAGCAGCTTTCAGGGTCCCTACGAGCAGTACTTC

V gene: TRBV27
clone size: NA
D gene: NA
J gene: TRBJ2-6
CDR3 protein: CASTKSLSSGANVLTF
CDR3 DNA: TGTGCCAGCACGAAGAGCCTAAGCTCTGGGGCCAACGTCCTGACTTTC

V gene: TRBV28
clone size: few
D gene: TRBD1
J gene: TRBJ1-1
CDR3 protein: CASSSTGTGFAEAFF
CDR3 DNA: TGTGCCAGCAGTTCCACCGGGACAGGTTTTGCTGAAGCTTTCTTT

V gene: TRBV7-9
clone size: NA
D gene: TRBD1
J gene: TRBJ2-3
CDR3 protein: CASSFRQGASDTQYF
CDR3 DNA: TGTGCCAGCAGCTTTAGACAGGGGGCATCAGATACGCAGTATTTT

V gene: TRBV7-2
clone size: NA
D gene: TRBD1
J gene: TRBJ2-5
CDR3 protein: CASSSDRGETQYF
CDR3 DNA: TGTGCCAGCAGCTCCGACAGGGGAGAGACCCAGTACTTC

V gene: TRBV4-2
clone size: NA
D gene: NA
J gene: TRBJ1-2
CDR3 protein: CASSQEATSNYGYTF
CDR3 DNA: TGTGCCAGCAGCCAAGAGGCGACTTCTAACTATGGCTACACCTTC

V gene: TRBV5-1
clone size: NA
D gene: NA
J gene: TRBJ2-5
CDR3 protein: CASSFSGGQETQYF
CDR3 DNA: TGCGCCAGCAGCTTTAGTGGGGGGCAAGAGACCCAGTACTTC

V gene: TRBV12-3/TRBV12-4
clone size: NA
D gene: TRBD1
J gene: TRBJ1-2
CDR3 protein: CASLLRQGTGYTF
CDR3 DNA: TGTGCCAGCCTCCTAAGACAGGGGACAGGCTACACCTTC

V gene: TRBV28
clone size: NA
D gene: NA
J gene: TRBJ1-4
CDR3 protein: CASSLHTGTNEKLFF
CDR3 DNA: TGTGCCAGCAGTTTACATACAGGGACCAATGAAAAACTGTTTTTT

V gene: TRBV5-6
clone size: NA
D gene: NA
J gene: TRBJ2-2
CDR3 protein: CASSLSVTGELFF
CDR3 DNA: TGTGCCAGCAGCTTGTCGGTCACCGGGGAGCTGTTTTTT

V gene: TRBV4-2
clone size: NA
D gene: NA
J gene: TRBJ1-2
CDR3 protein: CASSQDRGNYGYTF
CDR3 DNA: TGTGCCAGCAGCCAAGATAGGGGCAACTATGGCTACACCTTC

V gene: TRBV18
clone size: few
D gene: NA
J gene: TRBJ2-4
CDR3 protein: CASSPRVLSPTDRENIQYF
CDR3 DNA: TGTGCCAGCTCACCACGGGTTTTATCCCCGACAGACCGAGAAAACATTCAGTACTTC

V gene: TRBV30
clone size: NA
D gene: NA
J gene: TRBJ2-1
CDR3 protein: CAWGRLGDSYNEQFF
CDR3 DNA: TGTGCCTGGGGTCGACTCGGGGACTCCTACAATGAGCAGTTCTTC

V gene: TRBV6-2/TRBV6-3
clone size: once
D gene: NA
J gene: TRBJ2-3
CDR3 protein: CASSSPRGRADTQYF
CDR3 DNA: TGTGCCAGCAGTTCGCCTAGGGGGAGGGCGGATACGCAGTATTTT

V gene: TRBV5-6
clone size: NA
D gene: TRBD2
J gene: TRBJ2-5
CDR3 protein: CASSPGLAEETQYF
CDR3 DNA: TGTGCCAGCAGCCCCGGACTAGCAGAAGAGACCCAGTACTTC

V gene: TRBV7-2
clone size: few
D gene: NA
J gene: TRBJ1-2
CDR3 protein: CASSLSSNYGYTF
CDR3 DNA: TGTGCCAGCAGCTTATCCAGCAACTATGGCTACACCTTC

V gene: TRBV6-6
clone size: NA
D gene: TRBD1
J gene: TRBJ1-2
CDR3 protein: CASSYYRTGPHGYTF
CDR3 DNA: TGTGCCAGCAGTTACTACCGGACAGGCCCCCATGGCTACACCTTC

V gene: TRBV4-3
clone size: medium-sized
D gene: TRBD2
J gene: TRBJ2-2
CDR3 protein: CASSQEWGLAETGELFF
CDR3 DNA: TGCGCCAGCAGCCAAGAATGGGGACTAGCGGAAACCGGGGAGCTGTTTTTT

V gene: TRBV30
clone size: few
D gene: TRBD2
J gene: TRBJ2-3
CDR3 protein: CAWGLRGGRDTQYF
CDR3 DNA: TGTGCCTGGGGACTCCGGGGGGGCAGGGATACGCAGTATTTT

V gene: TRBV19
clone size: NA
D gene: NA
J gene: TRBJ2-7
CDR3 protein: CASSIVPGEPHEQYF
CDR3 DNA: TGTGCCAGTAGTATCGTCCCAGGGGAACCCCACGAGCAGTACTTC

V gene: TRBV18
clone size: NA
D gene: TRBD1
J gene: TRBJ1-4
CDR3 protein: CASAIRTGSNEKLFF
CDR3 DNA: TGTGCCAGCGCAATTCGGACAGGGTCTAATGAAAAACTGTTTTTT